The 21 T cell receptor beta chains below come from one sample, sequenced in a study of blood T cells in healthy people across ages. Sample-barcoded 5' priming and a J-beta primer mix drove a second PCR of about 6 to 12 cycles. TCRdb reprocessed the 5' RACE reads via MiXCR and lists one record per CDR3 protein. Counted here are fewer than 900,000 distinct CDR3 sequences, 45% to 50% occurring once; the ten biggest clones make up under 35%. Source material: blood. Source of these receptors: a woman aged 55-70 years in good health.

In DNA, the CDR3 is TGTGCCTGGAGTCTCCAGGTGCCTGGCTACACCTTC. Encoded protein: CAWSLQVPGYTF. The chain is built from TRBV30 and TRBJ1-2; the D is unclear. Germline CDR1 and CDR2: GTSNPN and SVGIG (reference sequence). Trimming shortened V by 2 bases and J by 7 bases, and 11 bases separated the two germline ends. This CDR3 region has 12 residues.

The chain carries TRBV24-1 and TRBJ2-3; TRBD1 aligns across 7 bases. Losses at the gene ends were 3 bases for V and 2 bases for J; bases not matched to a gene: 7. The CDR3 consists of 16 residues. In germline, CDR1 is KGHDR, CDR2 SFDVKD. The CDR3 sequence: CATSDRRQGYTDTQYF. The CDR3, as DNA: TGTGCCACCAGTGATAGACGACAGGGATACACAGATACGCAGTATTTT.

V is TRBV7-2 and J is TRBJ1-5, with D maybe TRBD1 (6 bases). Germline values: CDR1 SGHTA, CDR2 FQGNSA. The CDR3 has 14 amino acids. V was shortened by 1 base and J by 9 bases, with 13 bases between the two germline ends. For the CDR3, the DNA is TGTGCCAGCAGCTTAGAGATTGGAGGGGGGCCCCAGCATTTT. Its translation: CASSLEIGGGPQHF.

The chain is built from TRBV20-1 and TRBJ1-2, with TRBD1 matching 9 bases. The CDR3 has 12 amino acids. Looked up from germline, CDR1 is DFQATT and CDR2 is SNEGSKA (reference sequence). The V segment lost 6 bases and the J segment 7 bases; nucleotides outside the gene matches: 6. The CDR3 DNA follows: TGCAGTGCCTATACAGGGGGCTTTGGCTACACCTTC. Residues: CSAYTGGFGYTF.

Here the CDR3 DNA reads TGTGCCAGCAGCGCGACTAGTGTCGGATACGAGCAGTACTTC. This sequence encodes CASSATSVGYEQYF. This chain uses TRBV28 with TRBJ2-4; perhaps TRBD2 as D (6 bases). Judging by the DNA end, TRBJ2-7 fits better; the J call may be wrong. The CDR3 runs 14 residues. CDR1 and CDR2 (germline): MDHEN, SYDVKM.

On this clonotype itself: The junction departs from the called germline gene at one end, perhaps through a read error. The chain couples TRBV20-1 to TRBJ2-7; possible D gene TRBD1, 6 bases. CDR1 is DFQATT and CDR2 is SNEGSKA in the germline V gene (reference sequence). The CDR3 runs to 15 residues. The CDR3 spells CSAGETGKGAYEQYF. The CDR3 bases are TGCAGTGCTGGAGAAACAGGGAAAGGGGCCTACGAGCAGTACTTC.

In this sample, this clonotype turned up a few times. The CDR3 sequence is CASSRSGTEYEQYF. Here the CDR3 DNA reads TGTGCCAGCAGTCGATCCGGGACAGAATACGAGCAGTACTTC. This sequence joins TRBV12-3 or TRBV12-4 and TRBJ2-7; TRBD1 agrees at 7 bases. This CDR3 is built from 14 residues. Unmatched junction bases numbered 8, after V lost 5 bases and J lost 4 bases.

J is TRBJ2-1 and V is TRBV4-3; TRBD1 is a possible D gene (5 bases). The CDR3 contains 15 residues. Germline V gene lookup returns CDR1 LGHNA and CDR2 YSLEER. V was shortened by 1 base and J by 0 bases, with 7 bases between the two germline ends. This chain's CDR3 is CASSQVQGSYNEQFF. The CDR3 nucleotides are TGCGCCAGCAGCCAAGTCCAGGGCTCCTACAATGAGCAGTTCTTC.

The genes are TRBV5-1 and TRBJ1-4; 12 bases agree with TRBD1. CDR1 and CDR2 from the germline V gene are SGHRS and YFSETQ. The V gene end was trimmed by 3 bases and the J gene end by 7 bases; junction bases not matched to a gene: 7. The CDR3 contains 16 residues. The CDR3 sequence is CASSSGDRGRGEKLFF. The CDR3 DNA reads TGCGCCAGCAGCTCGGGGGACAGGGGGCGAGGTGAAAAACTGTTTTTT.

A few counts support this clonotype. The rearrangement joins TRBV20-1 to TRBJ2-7; 11 bases align to TRBD2. The CDR3 covers 15 residues. Germline V lookup: CDR1 DFQATT, CDR2 SNEGSKA (reference sequence). V was clipped by 1 base and J by 3 bases; unmatched bases: 5. This CDR3 reads CSARGELAGVYEQYF. CDR3 sequence (DNA): TGCAGTGCTAGAGGGGAACTAGCGGGAGTCTACGAGCAGTACTTC.

This clonotype was observed a single time. The chain carries TRBV20-1 and TRBJ2-5; the D is unclear. The V end was cut by 4 bases, the J end by 9 bases, with 12 bases between. This CDR3 has 11 amino acids. CDR1 and CDR2 (germline): DFQATT, SNEGSKA (reference sequence). CDR3 protein: CSATELWAQYF. The CDR3 DNA reads as TGCAGTGCTACAGAACTCTGGGCCCAGTACTTC.

This chain links TRBV10-3 with TRBJ2-1; 9 nucleotides line up with TRBD1. V shed 7 bases and J 7 bases; nucleotides not matched to a gene: 8. CDR1 is ENHRY and CDR2 is SYGVKD in the germline V gene. The CDR3 runs 14 residues. CDR3 region: CAITSGTGPNEQFF. In nucleotides, the CDR3 is TGTGCCATCACCTCCGGGACAGGGCCGAATGAGCAGTTCTTC.

The rearrangement uses TRBV2 and TRBJ1-1, with a tentative D call TRBD1 (6 bases). Germline CDR1 is SNHLY and CDR2 is FYNNEI. The CDR3 is 15 amino acids. V was pared by 3 bases and J by 4 bases, with 15 bases between. In DNA form, the CDR3 reads TGTGCCAGCAGTGAGTCCCCAGGGGTGACCACTGAAGCTTTCTTT. Amino acid sequence: CASSESPGVTTEAFF.

The table lists this clonotype with a few counts. The genes are TRBV4-2 and TRBJ1-2, with D perhaps TRBD1 (6 bases). The V and J ends lost 0 bases and 8 bases respectively, with 16 bases between them. The V gene's germline CDR1 is LGHNA and CDR2 YNFKEQ. The CDR3 loop spans 15 amino acids. The DNA of the CDR3 is TGTGCCAGCAGCCAAGATATCGGGGGCGCGCAGGGCTACACCTTC. Translated, it gives CASSQDIGGAQGYTF.

This clonotype was seen a few times. The V call is TRBV6-6, the J call TRBJ1-1; possible D gene TRBD1, 5 bases. The V gene's germline CDR1 is MNHNY and CDR2 SVGAGI (reference sequence). The germline V and J ends were trimmed by 6 bases and 11 bases, with 16 bases remaining between them. CDR3 size: 12 residues. For the CDR3, the DNA is TGTGCCAGCAGAACGACGGACAAGACGGCTTTCTTT. This gives the protein CASRTTDKTAFF.

This clonotype was seen a few times. The V gene is TRBV20-1, the J gene TRBJ1-1, with D possibly TRBD1 on 5 matching bases. The CDR3 loop spans 12 amino acids. CDR1 is DFQATT and CDR2 is SNEGSKA in the germline V gene (reference sequence). V lost 4 bases and J 7 bases, leaving 13 bases between the germline ends. Here the CDR3 reads CSATRGPIEAFF. CDR3 nucleotides: TGCAGTGCTACCCGGGGACCCATTGAAGCTTTCTTT.

V is TRBV12-3 or TRBV12-4 and J is TRBJ1-1; D is undetermined. CDR3 length: 15 amino acids. Between the trimmed V and J ends, which lost 4 bases and 0 bases, there was a span of 12 bases. The CDR3 bases are TGTGCCAGCAGTTGGTCCCTACTCATGAACACTGAAGCTTTCTTT. It is translated as CASSWSLLMNTEAFF.

This clonotype was seen a handful of times. CDR3 protein: CSADDTSYNEQFF. The DNA of the CDR3 is TGCAGCGCCGACGATACCTCCTACAATGAGCAGTTCTTC. This sequence joins TRBV29-1 and TRBJ2-1; no reliable D call. Trimming took off 7 bases at V and 0 bases at J, with 10 bases between the two ends. Germline-derived CDR1 and CDR2 are SQVTM and ANQGSEA. CDR3 size: 13 residues.

This clonotype was recorded a few times. The rearrangement uses TRBV29-1 and TRBJ2-7; 7 bases map to TRBD1. Trimming at V came to 4 bases and at J to 0 bases, leaving 6 bases not matched to a gene. Per germline, CDR1 SQVTM and CDR2 ANQGSEA. This CDR3 has 14 amino acids. As DNA, the CDR3 is TGCAGCGTTGTAGAGGCAGGGGGCTCCTACGAGCAGTACTTC. It is translated as CSVVEAGGSYEQYF.

The rearrangement links TRBV5-1 to TRBJ1-4; D is ambiguous. The V and J ends lost 0 bases and 4 bases respectively, with 13 bases between them. Germline CDR1 SGHRS, CDR2 YFSETQ. This CDR3 is 16 amino acids long. DNA for the CDR3: TGCGCCAGCAGCTTGGCCTTCAGTACTATTAATGAAAAACTGTTTTTT. Translation gives CASSLAFSTINEKLFF. Full variable domain (outside the CDR3, taken from reference TRBV5-1 and TRBJ1-4): KAGVTQTPRYLIKTRGQQVTLSCSPISGHRSVSWYQQTPGQGLQFLFEYFSETQRNKGNFPGRFSGRQFSNSRSEMNVSTLELGDSALYLCASSLAFSTINEKLFFGSGTQLSVL.

V and J are TRBV14 and TRBJ1-2; D is unresolved. Germline CDR1 SGHDN, CDR2 FVKESK. Trimming removed 0 bases from V and 11 bases from J, with 7 bases in between. The length of the CDR3 is 11 residues. Here the CDR3 DNA reads TGTGCCAGCAGCCAAGACGGTCCGTACACCTTC. Protein product: CASSQDGPYTF.